A selection of T cell receptor beta chains follows, all from one sample in a study of shared clonotypes between healthy human individuals. The table came from immunoSEQ multiplex PCR; TCRdb's copy has only in-frame clones and leaves some out. The sample records around 2.1 million clones, under 97% being singletons. Sequencing used naive CD4+ T cells sorted from blood. The receptors here all came from a man aged 18-30 years in good health. Both conserved end residues are part of each CDR3.

V: TRBV2
J: TRBJ1-6
CDR3: CASSVTPLDSPLHF

V: TRBV27
J: TRBJ1-1
CDR3: CASSRGGTEAFF

V: TRBV7-2
J: TRBJ2-1
CDR3: CASSLVGGSGPEQFF

V: TRBV4-1
J: TRBJ2-1
CDR3: CASSLSTGGPYEQFF

V: TRBV7-2
J: TRBJ2-7
CDR3: CASSVAGTGVSYEQYF

V: TRBV7-9
J: TRBJ2-5
CDR3: CASSLKRDRETQYF

V: TRBV7-8
J: TRBJ1-2
CDR3: CASSLAGRSTNGYTF

V: TRBV7-2
J: TRBJ2-7
CDR3: CASSRSYEQYF

V: TRBV6-1
J: TRBJ2-3
CDR3: CASRSSSSTDTQYF

V: TRBV5-1
J: TRBJ2-7
CDR3: CASSLGQGGYEQYF

V: TRBV11-2
J: TRBJ2-3
CDR3: CASSPTPRTDTQYF

V: TRBV7-9
J: TRBJ2-2
CDR3: CASSSERQRKPGELFF

V: TRBV5-1
J: TRBJ2-1
CDR3: CASSLVATSSYNEQFF

V: TRBV6-5
J: TRBJ2-5
CDR3: CASARAGETQYF

V: TRBV30
J: TRBJ2-1
CDR3: CAWSWTRYNEQFF

V: TRBV5-6
J: TRBJ2-3
CDR3: CASSYGGGGTDTQYF

V: TRBV18
J: TRBJ2-2
CDR3: CASSRQEGTGELFF

V: TRBV30
J: TRBJ1-1
CDR3: CAWSDRHTEAFF

V: TRBV18
J: TRBJ1-3
CDR3: CASSPGKQESSSGNTIYF

V: TRBV18
J: TRBJ1-1
CDR3: CASSRGGADTEAFF

V: TRBV10-1
J: TRBJ2-1
CDR3: CASSEGGVGEQFF

V: TRBV6-1
J: TRBJ1-2
CDR3: CASSTGFSNYGYTF

V: TRBV7-2
J: TRBJ1-1
CDR3: CASSPRTGQNTEAFF

V: TRBV5-4
J: TRBJ2-2
CDR3: CASGPGSGRYGTGELFF

V: TRBV29-1
J: TRBJ1-2
CDR3: CSVERTNYGYTF

V: TRBV19
J: TRBJ2-3
CDR3: CASSIDLASGFTDTQYF

V: TRBV7-2
J: TRBJ2-3
CDR3: CASQSGGAPDTQYF

V: TRBV7-8
J: TRBJ1-6
CDR3: CASSLEYMGDNSPLHF

V: TRBV18
J: TRBJ2-1
CDR3: CASSLSTGDNEQFF

V: TRBV10-1
J: TRBJ2-2
CDR3: CASSEFRVGELFF

V: TRBV2
J: TRBJ2-6
CDR3: CASKGEGSGANVLTF

V: TRBV27
J: TRBJ1-5
CDR3: CASSPTATKSNQPQHF

V: TRBV30
J: TRBJ2-1
CDR3: CAWSGTYNEQFF

V: TRBV19
J: TRBJ2-7
CDR3: CASSTGRGYEQYF

V: TRBV5-1
J: TRBJ1-4
CDR3: CASSRNMGEKLFF

V: TRBV15
J: TRBJ2-6
CDR3: CVTSRSSGANVLTF

V: TRBV6-5
J: TRBJ2-7
CDR3: CASTSGRTYEQYF

V: TRBV19
J: TRBJ1-2
CDR3: CASSASSRGPDTF

V: TRBV7-9
J: TRBJ2-1
CDR3: CASSSKGGSEQFF

V: TRBV28
J: TRBJ2-7
CDR3: CASSSPRSPYEQYF

V: TRBV11-3
J: TRBJ2-3
CDR3: CASSQRDTPTDTQYF

V: TRBV7-9
J: TRBJ2-4
CDR3: CASSFGSLAKNIQYF

V: TRBV6-6
J: TRBJ2-1
CDR3: CASSYSRGSYEQFF

V: TRBV2
J: TRBJ2-3
CDR3: CASSEGDRVGPDTQYF

V: TRBV2
J: TRBJ1-2
CDR3: CASTLEGEISYGYTF

V: TRBV5-1
J: TRBJ1-1
CDR3: CASSSGGGNTEAFF

V: TRBV4-1
J: TRBJ1-3
CDR3: CASSQPGGTGNTIYF

V: TRBV5-1
J: TRBJ2-2
CDR3: CASSFDRNTGELFF

V: TRBV5-1
J: TRBJ1-2
CDR3: CASAPSWGAQEDGYTF

V: TRBV19
J: TRBJ1-1
CDR3: CASHLHQNTEAFF

V: TRBV5-1
J: TRBJ2-5
CDR3: CASSPGAGALWETQYF

V: TRBV18
J: TRBJ2-3
CDR3: CASSPKKQLTDTQYF

V: TRBV4-3
J: TRBJ2-7
CDR3: CASSQARGAYEQYF

V: TRBV9
J: TRBJ2-6
CDR3: CASGLTGANVLTF

V: TRBV9
J: TRBJ2-5
CDR3: CASSAQGEGETQYF

V: TRBV19
J: TRBJ1-5
CDR3: CASSTGSGQPQHF

V: TRBV27
J: TRBJ1-1
CDR3: CASSSGTGGTEAFF

V: TRBV5-1
J: TRBJ2-7
CDR3: CASSLRQGAYEQYF